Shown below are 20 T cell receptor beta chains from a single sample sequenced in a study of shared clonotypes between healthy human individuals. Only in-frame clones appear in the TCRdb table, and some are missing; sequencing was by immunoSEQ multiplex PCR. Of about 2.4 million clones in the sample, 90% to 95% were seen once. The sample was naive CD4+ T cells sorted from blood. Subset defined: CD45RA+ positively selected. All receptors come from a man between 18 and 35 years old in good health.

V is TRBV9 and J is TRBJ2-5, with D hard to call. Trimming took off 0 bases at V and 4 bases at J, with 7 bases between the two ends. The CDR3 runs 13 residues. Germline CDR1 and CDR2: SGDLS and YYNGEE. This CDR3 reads CASSVGVVETQYF. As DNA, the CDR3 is TGTGCCAGCAGCGTAGGAGTGGTAGAGACCCAGTACTTC.

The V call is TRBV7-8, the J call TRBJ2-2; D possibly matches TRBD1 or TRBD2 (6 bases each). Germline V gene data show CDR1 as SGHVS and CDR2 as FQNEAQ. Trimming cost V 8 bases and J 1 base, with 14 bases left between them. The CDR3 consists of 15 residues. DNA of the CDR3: TGTGCCAGCCATAAGGGGGGTCTGAACACCGGGGAGCTGTTTTTT. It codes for CASHKGGLNTGELFF.

CDR3 bases: TGCAGCGTTCGGGGAACTAGCGGATCTTTTTACGAGCAGTACTTC. Protein: CSVRGTSGSFYEQYF. This chain links TRBV29-1 with TRBJ2-7, with 8 bases lining up with TRBD2. J gave up 4 bases and V 5 bases, and 13 bases lay outside the gene matches. The CDR3 covers 15 residues. Germline CDR1 reads SQVTM; CDR2 reads ANQGSEA.

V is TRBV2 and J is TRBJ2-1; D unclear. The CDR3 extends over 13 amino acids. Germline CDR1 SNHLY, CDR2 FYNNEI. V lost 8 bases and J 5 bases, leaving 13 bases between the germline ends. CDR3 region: CASQNDLNNEQFF. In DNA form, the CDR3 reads TGTGCCAGCCAAAACGATTTAAACAATGAGCAGTTCTTC.

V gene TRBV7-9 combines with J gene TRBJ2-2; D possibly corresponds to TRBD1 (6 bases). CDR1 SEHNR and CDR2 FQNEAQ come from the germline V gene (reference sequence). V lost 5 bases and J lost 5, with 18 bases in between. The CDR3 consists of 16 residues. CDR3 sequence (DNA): TGTGCCAGCAGCGTAACAGGGCCCCTATTAACCGGGGAGCTGTTTTTT. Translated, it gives CASSVTGPLLTGELFF.

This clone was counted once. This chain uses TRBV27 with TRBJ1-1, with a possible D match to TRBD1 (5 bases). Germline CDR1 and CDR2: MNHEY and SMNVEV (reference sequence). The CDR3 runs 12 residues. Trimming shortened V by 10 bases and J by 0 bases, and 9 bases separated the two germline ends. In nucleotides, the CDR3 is TGTGCCACCGGGACGGTGAACACTGAAGCTTTCTTT. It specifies CATGTVNTEAFF.

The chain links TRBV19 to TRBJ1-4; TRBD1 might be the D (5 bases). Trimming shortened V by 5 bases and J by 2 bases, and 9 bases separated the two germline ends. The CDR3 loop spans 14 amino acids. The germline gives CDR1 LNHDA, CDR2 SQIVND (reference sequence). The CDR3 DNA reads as TGTGCCAGTAGTCGGGGCGGTACTAATGAAAAACTGTTTTTT. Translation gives CASSRGGTNEKLFF.

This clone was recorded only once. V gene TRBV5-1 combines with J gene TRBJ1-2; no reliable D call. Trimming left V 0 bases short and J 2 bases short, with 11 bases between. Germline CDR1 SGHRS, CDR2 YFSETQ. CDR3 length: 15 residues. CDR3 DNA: TGCGCCAGCAGCTTGGGTGTGGCGGACAACTATGGCTACACCTTC. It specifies CASSLGVADNYGYTF.

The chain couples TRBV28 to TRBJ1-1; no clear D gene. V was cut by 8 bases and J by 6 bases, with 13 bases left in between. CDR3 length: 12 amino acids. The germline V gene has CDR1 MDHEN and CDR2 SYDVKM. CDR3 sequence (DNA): TGTGCCAGCCCGTCCAATAAGGCTGAAGCTTTCTTT. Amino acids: CASPSNKAEAFF.

In DNA form, the CDR3 reads TGTGCCAGTAGTATAAGGGGTCTAGCGGGAGACGGCAATGAGCAGTTCTTC. Amino acid sequence: CASSIRGLAGDGNEQFF. The gene calls are TRBV19 and TRBJ2-1; 10 bases are a match to TRBD2. The trim removed 2 bases at V and 6 bases at J, leaving 10 bases unmatched. The CDR3 consists of 17 residues. Germline lookup yields CDR1 LNHDA and CDR2 SQIVND (reference sequence).

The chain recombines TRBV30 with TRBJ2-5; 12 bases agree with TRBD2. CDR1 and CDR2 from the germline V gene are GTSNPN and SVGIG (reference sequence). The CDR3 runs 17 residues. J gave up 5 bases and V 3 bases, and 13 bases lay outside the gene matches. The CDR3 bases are TGTGCCTGGAGGAGGGAGTTGACTAGCGGGAGTTCGGAGACCCAGTACTTC. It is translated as CAWRRELTSGSSETQYF. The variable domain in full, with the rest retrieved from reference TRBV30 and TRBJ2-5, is SQTIHQWPATLVQPVGSPLSLECTVEGTSNPNLYWYRQAAGRGLQLLFYSVGIGQISSEVPQNLSASRPQDRQFILSSKKLLLSDSGFYLCAWRRELTSGSSETQYFGPGTRLLVL.

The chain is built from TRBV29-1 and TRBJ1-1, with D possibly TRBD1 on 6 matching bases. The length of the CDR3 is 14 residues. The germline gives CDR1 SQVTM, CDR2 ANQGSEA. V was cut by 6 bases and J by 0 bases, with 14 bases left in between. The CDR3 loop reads CSVGAGGLNTEAFF. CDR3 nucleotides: TGCAGCGTGGGGGCGGGGGGCTTGAACACTGAAGCTTTCTTT.

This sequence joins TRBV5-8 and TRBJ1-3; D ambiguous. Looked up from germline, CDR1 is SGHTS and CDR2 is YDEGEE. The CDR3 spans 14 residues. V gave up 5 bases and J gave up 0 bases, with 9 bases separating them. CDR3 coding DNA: TGTGCCAGCAGAAGGGCGACCTCTGGAAACACCATATATTTT. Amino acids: CASRRATSGNTIYF.

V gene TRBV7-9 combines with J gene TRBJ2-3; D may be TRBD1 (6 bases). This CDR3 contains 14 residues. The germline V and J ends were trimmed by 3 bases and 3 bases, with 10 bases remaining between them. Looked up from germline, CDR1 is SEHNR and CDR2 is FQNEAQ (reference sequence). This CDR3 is CASSFRGGTDTQYF. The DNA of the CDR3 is TGTGCCAGCAGCTTTAGAGGGGGAACAGATACGCAGTATTTT.

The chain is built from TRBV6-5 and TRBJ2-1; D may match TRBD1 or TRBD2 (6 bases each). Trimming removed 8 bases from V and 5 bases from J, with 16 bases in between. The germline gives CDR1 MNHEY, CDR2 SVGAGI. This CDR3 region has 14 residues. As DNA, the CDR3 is TGTGCCAGCGGAGACCGGGGGCGGGACAATGAGCAGTTCTTC. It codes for CASGDRGRDNEQFF.

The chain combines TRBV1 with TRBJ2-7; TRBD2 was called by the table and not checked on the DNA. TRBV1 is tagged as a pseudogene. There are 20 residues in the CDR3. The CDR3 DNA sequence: TGCACCAGCAGCCAAGACTGCCCAGCGGGACTATACCCTGGATCTTACGAGCAGTACTTC. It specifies CTSSQDCPAGLYPGSYEQYF.

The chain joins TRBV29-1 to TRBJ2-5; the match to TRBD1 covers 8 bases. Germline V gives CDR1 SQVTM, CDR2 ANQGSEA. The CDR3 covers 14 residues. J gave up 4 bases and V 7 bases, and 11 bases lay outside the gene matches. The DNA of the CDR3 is TGCAGCGCTGCCCCCGCAGGGGGCTCAGAGACCCAGTACTTC. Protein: CSAAPAGGSETQYF.

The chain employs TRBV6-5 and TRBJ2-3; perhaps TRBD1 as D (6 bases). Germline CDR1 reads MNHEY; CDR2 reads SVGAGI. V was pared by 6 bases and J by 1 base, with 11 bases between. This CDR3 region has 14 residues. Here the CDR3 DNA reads TGTGCCAGCAGGCCACCAGGGGGCACAGATACGCAGTATTTT. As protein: CASRPPGGTDTQYF.

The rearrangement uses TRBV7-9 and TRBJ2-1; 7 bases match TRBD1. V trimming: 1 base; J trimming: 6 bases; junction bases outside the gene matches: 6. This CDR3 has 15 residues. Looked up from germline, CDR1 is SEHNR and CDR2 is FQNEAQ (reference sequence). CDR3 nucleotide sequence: TGTGCCAGCAGCTTAGGACAGGGAAGACCCAATGAGCAGTTCTTC. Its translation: CASSLGQGRPNEQFF.

CDR3 sequence: CASSRREGGFSNQPQHF. The CDR3 bases are TGTGCCAGCAGCCGCAGGGAAGGGGGTTTTAGCAATCAGCCCCAGCATTTT. The V and J genes are TRBV7-2 and TRBJ1-5; TRBD1 might be the D (6 bases). CDR3 length: 17 residues. Germline V gene data show CDR1 as SGHTA and CDR2 as FQGNSA. V lost 5 bases, J lost 0 bases, and 17 bases lay in between. Based on the CDR3 plus reference TRBV7-2 and TRBJ1-5, the full variable domain is GAGVSQSPSNKVTEKGKDVELRCDPISGHTALYWYRQSLGQGLEFLIYFQGNSAPDKSGLPSDRFSAERTGGSVSTLTIQRTQQEDSAVYLCASSRREGGFSNQPQHFGDGTRLSIL.